These 32 T cell receptor beta chains came from one sample sequenced in a study of blood T cell repertoires in COVID-19 (dated by TCRdb to about 2020). The method behind the library was the immunoSEQ multiplex PCR assay. TCRdb provides this immuneACCESS table in a form limited to in-frame rearrangements. Some clones are lacking; in checked studies, under half of them reflect an unresolved V gene, and why the rest are absent is not known. Counted in this sample were about 38,000 clones; about 85% of them appeared once. The ten largest clones represent about 4.9% of the sample. The sequenced sample was peripheral blood. The receptors come from a man aged 50-60 years with active COVID-19.

Concerning this clone itself: Germline is not matched at one junction end, which may reflect a read error. The chain employs TRBV6-5 and TRBJ1-6; TRBD1 might be the D (5 bases). The CDR3 is 13 residues long. Per germline, CDR1 MNHEY and CDR2 SVGAGI. The CDR3 sequence: CTSTRGRDSPLHF. CDR3 nucleotide sequence: TGTACCAGCACTAGGGGTCGCGATTCACCCCTCCACTTT.

The sample holds one count of this clone. A much larger clone sits a single nucleotide away, making a read error possible. The chain recombines TRBV7-7 with TRBJ2-7; a weak D match, TRBD2 (6 bases). This CDR3 region has 14 residues. The germline V gene has CDR1 SSHAT and CDR2 FNYEAQ (reference sequence). The DNA for the CDR3 is TGTACCAGCAGCCCGGGACTTTCCGTGGACGAGCAGTACTTC. Protein: CTSSPGLSVDEQYF.

This clone was counted between two and nine times. This sequence joins TRBV4-1 and TRBJ1-4; no firm D call. Deletions cut 2 bases from V and 4 bases from J, with 14 bases between. Germline V lookup: CDR1 MGHRA, CDR2 YSYEKL. CDR3 size: 16 residues. CDR3 sequence: CASSQRGGGVNEKLFF. The CDR3 nucleotides are TGCGCCAGCAGCCAACGAGGTGGCGGGGTTAATGAAAAACTGTTTTTT.

Comment on this clone: Other DNA sequences of this sample code for an identical CDR3. This chain uses TRBV4-3 with TRBJ2-7, with D perhaps matching TRBD2 (7 bases). Germline V CDR1 and CDR2: LGHNA, YSLEER. CDR3 length: 18 residues. V dropped 4 bases and J dropped 1 base, with 23 bases sitting between them. The CDR3 nucleotides are TGCGCCAGCAGCCCCGGGGGTGGTGGCGGGGGCCGTTCCTACGAGCAGTACTTC. This gives the protein CASSPGGGGGGRSYEQYF.

The V call is TRBV28, the J call TRBJ2-5; D is possibly TRBD2 (6 bases). The CDR3 spans 13 residues. The V end was cut by 8 bases, the J end by 1 base, with 11 bases between. CDR1 and CDR2 from the germline V gene are MDHEN and SYDVKM. This chain's CDR3 is CASGSGPQETQYF. The CDR3 coding sequence is TGTGCCAGCGGTAGCGGCCCCCAAGAGACCCAGTACTTC. The full variable domain, with the rest looked up from reference TRBV28 and TRBJ2-5, is DVKVTQSSRYLVKRTGEKVFLECVQDMDHENMFWYRQDPGLGLRLIYFSYDVKMKEKGDIPEGYSVSREKKERFSLILESASTNQTSMYLCASGSGPQETQYFGPGTRLLVL.

This chain links TRBV5-1 with TRBJ1-4, with 9 bases matching TRBD1. CDR3 length: 14 residues. The germline CDR1 and CDR2 sequences are SGHRS and YFSETQ. Trimming took 4 bases from V and 8 from J; bases not matched to a gene: 6. In DNA form, the CDR3 reads TGCGCCAGCAGCCCCGGGACAGGGCGAGAAAAACTGTTTTTT. Residues: CASSPGTGREKLFF.

V usage is TRBV7-8 and J usage is TRBJ1-4, with TRBD1 as a possible D gene (6 bases). This CDR3 is 15 amino acids long. Looked up from germline, CDR1 is SGHVS and CDR2 is FQNEAQ. Deletions cut 5 bases from V and 0 bases from J, with 10 bases between. This CDR3 is CASSPGTSTNEKLFF. For the CDR3, the DNA is TGTGCCAGCAGCCCAGGGACATCAACTAATGAAAAACTGTTTTTT.

This clone was seen only once. V usage is TRBV3-1 (or the pseudogene TRBV3-2) and J usage is TRBJ2-2, with 9 bases fitting TRBD1. The junction had 4 bases not matched to a gene; V was cut back by 1 base and J by 1 base. Germline loops: CDR1 LGHDT, CDR2 YNNKEL (reference sequence). The CDR3 is made up of 17 amino acids. CDR3 in amino acids: CASSQAAGQGNTGELFF. As DNA, the CDR3 is TGTGCCAGCAGCCAAGCTGCGGGACAGGGGAACACCGGGGAGCTGTTTTTT.

The J gene is TRBJ1-3, the V gene TRBV19; D not resolved. V gave up 7 bases and J gave up 0 bases, with 13 bases separating them. The CDR3 extends over 15 amino acids. The V gene's germline CDR1 is LNHDA and CDR2 SQIVND (reference sequence). The CDR3 sequence: CASILTSSSGNTIYF. CDR3 in DNA: TGTGCCAGTATCCTGACATCCTCCTCTGGAAACACCATATATTTT.

The V gene is TRBV14, the J gene TRBJ1-5, with D unresolved. Germline V gives CDR1 SGHDN, CDR2 FVKESK. The CDR3 consists of 15 residues. Between the trimmed V and J ends, which lost 0 bases and 2 bases, there was a span of 8 bases. CDR3 residues: CASSQDWQGNQPQHF. CDR3 in DNA: TGTGCCAGCAGCCAAGATTGGCAGGGCAATCAGCCCCAGCATTTT. The whole variable domain, remainder taken from reference TRBV14 and TRBJ1-5, is EAGVTQFPSHSVIEKGQTVTLRCDPISGHDNLYWYRRVMGKEIKFLLHFVKESKQDESGMPNNRFLAERTGGTYSTLKVQPAELEDSGVYFCASSQDWQGNQPQHFGDGTRLSIL.

This chain uses TRBV4-3 with TRBJ1-1; D is undetermined. In germline, CDR1 is LGHNA, CDR2 YSLEER. With 1 base removed from V and 0 bases from J, the gap between germline ends came to 12 bases. This CDR3 is built from 16 residues. The CDR3, as DNA: TGCGCCAGCAGCCAAGTGAGTGATGAGATGAACACTGAAGCTTTCTTT. Its translation is CASSQVSDEMNTEAFF.

This chain connects TRBV7-2 to TRBJ2-4, with 10 bases fitting TRBD2. The germline CDR1 and CDR2 sequences are SGHTA and FQGNSA. This CDR3 has 15 residues. V shed 3 bases, J shed 3 bases, and the junction held 2 bases outside the gene matches. CDR3 in DNA: TGTGCCAGCAGCTTTACTAGCGGGGACAAAAACATTCAGTACTTC. It encodes CASSFTSGDKNIQYF. Full variable domain (rest looked up from reference TRBV7-2 and TRBJ2-4): GAGVSQSPSNKVTEKGKDVELRCDPISGHTALYWYRQSLGQGLEFLIYFQGNSAPDKSGLPSDRFSAERTGGSVSTLTIQRTQQEDSAVYLCASSFTSGDKNIQYFGAGTRLSVL.

This chain links TRBV7-6 with TRBJ2-3; D not certain. The CDR3 totals 15 residues. V was shortened by 1 base and J by 0 bases, with 8 bases between the two germline ends. Per the germline V gene, CDR1 is SGHVS and CDR2 is FNYEAQ. The CDR3 here is CASSLELTSTDTQYF. CDR3 nucleotide sequence: TGTGCCAGCAGCTTAGAACTAACCAGCACAGATACGCAGTATTTT. The full variable domain, completed using reference TRBV7-6 and TRBJ2-3, is GAGVSQSPRYKVTKRGQDVALRCDPISGHVSLYWYRQALGQGPEFLTYFNYEAQQDKSGLPNDRFSAERPEGSISTLTIQRTEQRDSAMYRCASSLELTSTDTQYFGPGTRLTVL.

The chain recombines TRBV5-6 with TRBJ1-6, with 7 bases that match TRBD1. V gave up 6 bases and J gave up 10 bases; unmatched junction bases: 13. Germline V gene sequence: CDR1 SGHDT, CDR2 YYEEEE. CDR3 length: 15 residues. The CDR3 sequence: CASNRQGGLPSPLHF. As DNA, the CDR3 is TGTGCCAGCAACCGACAGGGAGGTTTGCCATCACCCCTCCACTTT.

This clone was picked up one time. This CDR3 is CASSIDRASGGRAGELFF. CDR3 coding DNA: TGTGCCAGTAGTATAGACAGAGCTAGCGGGGGACGGGCCGGGGAGCTGTTTTTT. The V and J genes are TRBV19 and TRBJ2-2; 10 bases map to TRBD2. V dropped 0 bases and J dropped 6; count of bases not matched to a gene: 10. There are 18 residues in the CDR3. Germline V gene sequence: CDR1 LNHDA, CDR2 SQIVND (reference sequence).

The V gene is TRBV5-1, the J gene TRBJ2-7, with 9 nucleotides matching TRBD1. This CDR3 is built from 14 residues. Germline V gene sequence: CDR1 SGHRS, CDR2 YFSETQ. J was trimmed by 7 bases and V by 4 bases; bases with no gene match: 9. This CDR3 is CASSRQGGKEEQYF. The DNA for the CDR3 is TGCGCCAGCAGCCGACAGGGGGGGAAGGAGGAGCAGTACTTC.

V usage is TRBV6-4 and J usage is TRBJ1-6; 7 bases line up with TRBD1. The germline V gene encodes CDR1 MRHNA and CDR2 SNTAGT. The CDR3 extends over 14 amino acids. The V gene end was trimmed by 5 bases and the J gene end by 9 bases; junction bases not matched to a gene: 7. In DNA, the CDR3 is TGTGCCAGCAGTACTGACAGGGTGGGTTCACCCCTCCACTTT. Encoded protein: CASSTDRVGSPLHF.

V gene TRBV4-1 combines with J gene TRBJ2-1, with 10 bases aligning to TRBD1. Germline loops: CDR1 MGHRA, CDR2 YSYEKL. This CDR3 is 16 amino acids long. The junction had 10 bases not matched to a gene; V was cut back by 4 bases and J by 7 bases. CDR3 DNA: TGCGCCAGCAGCCCAAACGTCGGGACAGGGGTGAATGAGCAGTTCTTC. Encoded protein: CASSPNVGTGVNEQFF.

V gene TRBV9 combines with J gene TRBJ2-5; possibly TRBD2 for D (5 bases). The V and J ends lost 4 bases and 3 bases respectively, with 13 bases between them. Germline values: CDR1 SGDLS, CDR2 YYNGEE. The CDR3 sequence is 14 residues long. For the CDR3, the DNA is TGTGCCAGCAGCTCGCGGGCTACGAAAGAGACCCAGTACTTC. Amino acid sequence: CASSSRATKETQYF.

The CDR3, as DNA: TGTGCCAGCAGCTCTTACAGGTCCACTGGAAACACCATATATTTT. It yields the protein CASSSYRSTGNTIYF. This chain links TRBV13 with TRBJ1-3, with a possible D match to TRBD1 (5 bases). Trimming took 4 bases from V and 2 from J, leaving 12 bases between them. Germline V gene data show CDR1 as PRHDT and CDR2 as FYEKMQ (reference sequence). CDR3 length: 15 residues.

This chain joins TRBV21-1 and TRBJ2-7; the listed D gene, TRBD1, was not tested against the DNA. TRBV21-1 is classified as a pseudogene. The CDR3 loop spans 15 amino acids. CDR3: CASKVDRGQVDEQYF. In nucleotides, the CDR3 is TGTGCCAGTAAAGTCGACAGGGGGCAGGTAGACGAGCAGTACTTC.

The table lists this clone with a count of one. The chain is built from TRBV5-1 and TRBJ2-7; perhaps TRBD1 as D (5 bases). CDR1 and CDR2 from the germline V gene are SGHRS and YFSETQ. The CDR3 length is 15 residues. The V end was cut by 4 bases, the J end by 0 bases, with 14 bases between. The CDR3 DNA reads as TGCGCCAGCAGCCGGGCCGAACAGGTCTCCTACGAGCAGTACTTC. It specifies CASSRAEQVSYEQYF. The whole variable domain, remainder taken from reference TRBV5-1 and TRBJ2-7, is KAGVTQTPRYLIKTRGQQVTLSCSPISGHRSVSWYQQTPGQGLQFLFEYFSETQRNKGNFPGRFSGRQFSNSRSEMNVSTLELGDSALYLCASSRAEQVSYEQYFGPGTRLTVT.

The genes are TRBV29-1 and TRBJ2-1; 10 bases are shared with TRBD1. This CDR3 has 19 residues. Germline loops: CDR1 SQVTM, CDR2 ANQGSEA. V dropped 0 bases and J dropped 0; count of bases not matched to a gene: 11. The CDR3 loop reads CSVEDEGQGSPSSYNEQFF. The DNA for the CDR3 is TGCAGCGTTGAAGACGAGGGACAGGGGTCACCTAGCTCCTACAATGAGCAGTTCTTC.

This rearrangement joins TRBV29-1 to TRBJ2-1; D remains ambiguous. This CDR3 comprises 14 residues. Germline CDR1 reads SQVTM; CDR2 reads ANQGSEA. V was clipped by 4 bases and J by 5 bases, with 15 bases between them. The CDR3: CSVVISSLNNEQFF. The CDR3 DNA is TGCAGCGTTGTTATATCGAGCTTAAACAATGAGCAGTTCTTC.

This chain uses TRBV11-2 with TRBJ2-5; TRBD1 is a possible D gene (9 bases). V lost 5 bases, J lost 7 bases, and 17 bases lay in between. The CDR3 has 14 amino acids. Germline CDR1 is SGHAT and CDR2 is FQNNGV. CDR3 coding DNA: TGTGCCAGCAGCCGGGGGGGACAGGGTGGGACCCAGTACTTC. Translating gives CASSRGGQGGTQYF.

This chain connects TRBV6-6 to TRBJ1-2, with 8 nucleotides matching TRBD1. CDR3 size: 13 residues. Unmatched junction bases numbered 9, after V lost 7 bases and J lost 8 bases. In germline, CDR1 is MNHNY, CDR2 SVGAGI (reference sequence). In DNA, the CDR3 is TGTGCCAGCAATCAACAGGGGGTGTACGGCTACACCTTC. Protein: CASNQQGVYGYTF.

This chain uses TRBV9 with TRBJ1-2; 7 nucleotides match TRBD1. CDR1 is SGDLS and CDR2 is YYNGEE in the germline V gene. This CDR3 is 15 amino acids long. V lost 4 bases and J lost 4; bases outside the gene matches: 10. This chain's CDR3 is CASSTPTGVGYGYTF. The CDR3 DNA is TGTGCCAGCAGCACCCCCACAGGGGTAGGCTATGGCTACACCTTC.

V gene TRBV7-9 combines with J gene TRBJ1-2; 7 bases align to TRBD1. The CDR3 sequence is 14 residues long. The trim removed 5 bases at V and 2 bases at J, leaving 5 bases unmatched. Germline assignment: CDR1 SEHNR and CDR2 FQNEAQ (reference sequence). The DNA of the CDR3 is TGTGCCAGCAGCCCCGGGACAGAGAACTATGGCTACACCTTC. It translates to CASSPGTENYGYTF.

This chain uses TRBV7-2 with TRBJ2-7; TRBD2 matches 12 bases. There are 17 residues in the CDR3. The V gene's germline CDR1 is SGHTA and CDR2 FQGNSA. V shed 8 bases and J 2 bases; nucleotides not matched to a gene: 13. The CDR3 DNA follows: TGTGCCAGCGCGAGACTAGCGGGGGCTTTCGAGGCCTACGAGCAGTACTTC. Its protein product is CASARLAGAFEAYEQYF.

This clone is categorized as medium-sized. The gene calls are TRBV6-5 and TRBJ2-7, with TRBD1 matching over 11 bases. This CDR3 comprises 16 residues. Trimming at V came to 2 bases and at J to 4 bases, leaving 7 bases not matched to a gene. CDR1 MNHEY and CDR2 SVGAGI come from the germline V gene. The CDR3 nucleotides read TGTGCCAGCAGTTACAATACGGACAGGGGGCAGTACGAGCAGTACTTC. Amino acids: CASSYNTDRGQYEQYF.

The chain employs TRBV5-1 and TRBJ1-3, with D unresolved. V was trimmed by 0 bases and J by 1 base, leaving 11 bases between them. Germline CDR1 reads SGHRS; CDR2 reads YFSETQ. The CDR3 is 16 residues long. CDR3 amino acids: CASSLDGPWSGNTIYF. The CDR3 nucleotides are TGCGCCAGCAGCTTGGATGGGCCCTGGTCTGGAAACACCATATATTTT.

This chain links TRBV5-6 with TRBJ1-3, with 7 nucleotides matching TRBD1. Trimming cost V 4 bases and J 0 bases; bases outside gene matches: 4. CDR3 length: 15 residues. Germline CDR1 and CDR2: SGHDT and YYEEEE. The CDR3 DNA reads as TGTGCCAGCAGCGCTGGGACAGTCTCTGGAAACACCATATATTTT. Protein sequence: CASSAGTVSGNTIYF.